Shown below are 12 T cell receptor beta chains from a single sample sequenced in a study of T-cell memory formation after mild COVID-19. TCRdb fed the 5' RACE reads into MiXCR, producing one record per CDR3 protein. This sample has fewer than 450,000 distinct CDR3 sequences, with roughly 24% found just once. Sequenced material: PBMCs or a T cell subset sorted from them (not recorded which). These receptors were taken from an adult woman who had mild COVID-19 (a few samples of this study predate the infection). Cell type and time point are not known.

The J gene is TRBJ2-3, the V gene TRBV12-3 or TRBV12-4, with D possibly matching TRBD2 (6 bases). The length of the CDR3 is 15 residues. The V and J ends lost 2 bases and 2 bases respectively, with 11 bases between them. As DNA, the CDR3 is TGTGCCAGCAGTTTAATAGCGGCTTACACAGATACGCAGTATTTT. It translates to CASSLIAAYTDTQYF.

The gene calls are TRBV20-1 and TRBJ2-5, with 12 nucleotides matching TRBD1. J lost 4 bases, V lost 4 bases, and 7 bases had no gene match. The germline gives CDR1 DFQATT, CDR2 SNEGSKA (reference sequence). The CDR3 loop spans 15 amino acids. CDR3: CSATDGDRGLETQYF. CDR3 sequence (DNA): TGCAGTGCTACCGACGGGGACAGGGGGCTAGAGACCCAGTACTTC.

With respect to this clonotype: Relative to the germline gene, one junction end is altered; a read error may explain this. The genes are TRBV6-5 and TRBJ2-1; no firm D call. Germline loops: CDR1 MNHEY, CDR2 SVGAGI. CDR3 length: 12 amino acids. CDR3 sequence: CASSYSDNEQFF. In nucleotides, the CDR3 is TGTGCCAGCAGTTACTCCGACAATGAGCAGTTCTTC.

The chain uses TRBV12-3 or TRBV12-4 and TRBJ2-3; D ambiguous. This CDR3 is 12 amino acids long. V was clipped by 8 bases and J by 6 bases, with 12 bases between them. The CDR3 region is CASGKTTDTQYF. The CDR3 DNA sequence: TGTGCCAGCGGGAAGACGACCGATACGCAGTATTTT.

The rearrangement links TRBV5-1 to TRBJ2-2; D remains unclear. Deletions cut 0 bases from V and 5 bases from J, with 11 bases between. CDR1 is SGHRS and CDR2 is YFSETQ in the germline V gene. The CDR3 totals 15 residues. The CDR3 nucleotides are TGCGCCAGCAGCTTGGGGCTAGTTGAGACCGGGGAGCTGTTTTTT. Translation gives CASSLGLVETGELFF.

In its sample, this clonotype was seen a few times. This sequence joins TRBV27 and TRBJ1-1; 7 bases fit TRBD1. Germline-derived CDR1 and CDR2 are MNHEY and SMNVEV (reference sequence). Trimming removed 3 bases from V and 6 bases from J; junction bases left unmatched: 4. The CDR3 is made up of 13 amino acids. The CDR3 loop reads CASSFRQGSEAFF. CDR3 coding DNA: TGTGCCAGCAGTTTTCGACAGGGCTCTGAAGCTTTCTTT.

This clonotype was picked up a small number of times. This chain connects TRBV12-3 or TRBV12-4 to TRBJ2-2; no firm D call. CDR3 length equals 13 residues. Trimming took 6 bases from V and 7 from J, leaving 12 bases between them. The chain's CDR3 is CASSWQPSGELFF. The DNA of the CDR3 is TGTGCCAGCAGCTGGCAGCCGAGCGGGGAGCTGTTTTTT.

The V call is TRBV12-3 or TRBV12-4, the J call TRBJ2-3, with 10 bases matching TRBD2. Unmatched junction bases numbered 7, after V lost 5 bases and J lost 5 bases. The length of the CDR3 is 15 residues. The CDR3 reads CASSLPGLAVDTQYF. The CDR3 coding sequence is TGTGCCAGCAGTCTTCCCGGACTAGCGGTAGATACGCAGTATTTT.

This chain links TRBV4-1 with TRBJ1-5; 12 positions match TRBD1. The CDR3 sequence is 16 residues long. V was clipped by 4 bases and J by 7 bases; unmatched bases: 8. Germline CDR1 MGHRA, CDR2 YSYEKL. The CDR3 reads CASSLTGTGGWQPQHF. CDR3 DNA sequence: TGCGCCAGCAGCCTAACCGGGACAGGGGGCTGGCAGCCCCAGCATTTT.

In this sample, this clonotype turned up a few times. The rearrangement joins TRBV19 to TRBJ2-4; the match to TRBD1 covers 7 bases. J lost 0 bases, V lost 4 bases, and 3 bases had no gene match. This CDR3 is built from 15 residues. Germline CDR1 is LNHDA and CDR2 is SQIVND (reference sequence). In nucleotides, the CDR3 is TGTGCCAGTAGTAGGGGACAGCGAGCCAAAAACATTCAGTACTTC. As protein: CASSRGQRAKNIQYF.

The V and J genes are TRBV27 and TRBJ1-6, with D tentatively TRBD1 (6 bases). Germline V gene lookup returns CDR1 MNHEY and CDR2 SMNVEV (reference sequence). V shed 6 bases and J shed 6 bases, with 18 bases lying between them. The CDR3 spans 16 residues. CDR3 in DNA: TGTGCCAGCAGACTACAGGGTTCGTGGGTTAATTCACCCCTCCACTTT. Translating gives CASRLQGSWVNSPLHF.

V usage is TRBV2 and J usage is TRBJ2-7, with D possibly TRBD1 on 6 matching bases. Between the trimmed V and J ends, which lost 6 bases and 4 bases, there was a span of 16 bases. CDR1 and CDR2 from the germline V gene are SNHLY and FYNNEI. This CDR3 contains 14 residues. CDR3: CASSAWTVRYEQYV. For the CDR3, the DNA is TGTGCCAGCAGCGCCTGGACAGTCCGTTACGAGCAGTACGTC.